The 30 T cell receptor beta chains below come from one sample, sequenced in a study of blood T cell repertoires in COVID-19. TCRdb keeps only in-frame clones here, not all; method: immunoSEQ multiplex PCR. Among about 220,000 clones, about 87% were seen once, and the ten largest hold roughly 2.5%. The sample consisted of PBMCs or T cells enriched from blood (not recorded which). These receptors all come from a woman between 25 and 40 years old who had recovered from COVID-19.

In regard to this clone: In the same sample, other DNA sequences code for this CDR3. V and J are TRBV18 and TRBJ1-1; 7 bases are a match to TRBD1. V shed 1 base and J 8 bases; nucleotides not matched to a gene: 1. The CDR3 spans 12 residues. CDR1 and CDR2 (germline): KGHSH, LQKENI. In DNA, the CDR3 is TGTGCCAGCTCACCACGACAGGGAGAAGCTTTCTTT. This gives the protein CASSPRQGEAFF. Combining the CDR3 with reference TRBV18 and TRBJ1-1 gives the whole variable domain NAGVMQNPRHLVRRRGQEARLRCSPMKGHSHVYWYRQLPEEGLKFMVYLQKENIIDESGMPKERFSAEFPKEGPSILRIQQVVRGDSAAYFCASSPRQGEAFFGQGTRLTVV.

V gene TRBV5-1 combines with J gene TRBJ2-1; D uncertain. The ends were cut back, 0 bases at V and 4 bases at J, with 5 bases in the middle. The CDR3 sequence is 13 residues long. The V gene's germline CDR1 is SGHRS and CDR2 YFSETQ. The chain's CDR3 is CASSLGLYNEQFF. CDR3 nucleotide sequence: TGCGCCAGCAGCTTGGGGCTGTACAATGAGCAGTTCTTC.

The gene calls are TRBV7-2 and TRBJ1-5, with D unresolved. The V gene lost 7 bases and the J gene lost 0 bases, with 13 bases spanning the gap. Germline V gives CDR1 SGHTA, CDR2 FQGNSA. This CDR3 has 15 residues. The CDR3 protein is CASKDRTDSNQPQHF. As DNA, the CDR3 is TGTGCCAGCAAAGATCGGACTGATAGCAATCAGCCCCAGCATTTT.

The rearrangement uses TRBV3-1 (or the pseudogene TRBV3-2) and TRBJ2-5; 7 bases agree with TRBD2. J lost 3 bases, V lost 6 bases, and 7 bases had no gene match. Germline V gene sequence: CDR1 LGHDT, CDR2 YNNKEL (reference sequence). The CDR3 sequence is 14 residues long. The CDR3 protein is CASRGAGVEETQYF. The CDR3 DNA reads TGTGCCAGCAGAGGCGCGGGGGTGGAAGAGACCCAGTACTTC.

J is TRBJ1-1 and V is TRBV5-1; tentative D call: TRBD1 (5 bases). CDR1 and CDR2 (germline): SGHRS, YFSETQ. The CDR3 is made up of 15 amino acids. Trimming took off 3 bases at V and 5 bases at J, with 17 bases between the two ends. The CDR3 region has the DNA TGCGCCAGCAGCTCGACCTCGACAGAGATAACTGAAGCTTTCTTT. Translating it yields CASSSTSTEITEAFF.

This clone counts as medium-sized. V gene TRBV29-1 combines with J gene TRBJ2-1, with TRBD1 matching over 9 bases. CDR1 and CDR2 from the germline V gene are SQVTM and ANQGSEA. The V gene end was trimmed by 6 bases and the J gene end by 6 bases; junction bases not matched to a gene: 6. The length of the CDR3 is 13 residues. This CDR3 is CSVPGQGLNEQFF. As DNA, the CDR3 is TGCAGCGTCCCGGGACAGGGCCTCAATGAGCAGTTCTTC.

The chain recombines TRBV7-9 with TRBJ2-5; 8 bases map to TRBD2. Germline lookup yields CDR1 SEHNR and CDR2 FQNEAQ (reference sequence). Losses at the gene ends were 2 bases for V and 3 bases for J; bases not matched to a gene: 11. This CDR3 is 17 amino acids long. The CDR3 reads CASSLPFSTGGKETQYF. CDR3 sequence (DNA): TGTGCCAGCAGCTTACCCTTTTCAACGGGGGGGAAAGAGACCCAGTACTTC.

This clone was observed a handful of times. This chain links TRBV7-6 with TRBJ1-1; 8 bases align to TRBD1. The CDR3 runs to 15 residues. With 0 bases clipped from V and 1 base from J, the junction kept 1 base outside the gene matches. Per germline, CDR1 SGHVS and CDR2 FNYEAQ. The CDR3 spells CASSLAGTGNTEAFF. CDR3 in DNA: TGTGCCAGCAGCTTAGCTGGGACAGGGAACACTGAAGCTTTCTTT.

This chain connects TRBV5-1 to TRBJ1-1; 7 bases are a match to TRBD1. Trimming took 0 bases from V and 5 from J; bases not matched to a gene: 7. CDR1 is SGHRS, CDR2 YFSETQ, per germline. The CDR3 length is 15 residues. CDR3 bases: TGCGCCAGCAGCTTGGGTCCGACAGGGAGTACTGAAGCTTTCTTT. Translation: CASSLGPTGSTEAFF.

V usage is TRBV6-2 or TRBV6-3 and J usage is TRBJ1-5, with 7 bases identical to TRBD1. CDR3 length: 13 residues. Germline CDR1 MNHEY, CDR2 SVGEGT. V lost 6 bases and J lost 5; bases outside the gene matches: 4. The CDR3 sequence is CASRPTGDQPQHF. Written as DNA, the CDR3 is TGTGCCAGCAGGCCTACAGGGGATCAGCCCCAGCATTTT.

This clone was counted a single time. The gene calls are TRBV4-2 and TRBJ1-5; 7 positions agree with TRBD1. CDR3 length: 15 amino acids. CDR1 and CDR2 from the germline V gene are LGHNA and YNFKEQ. V dropped 1 base and J dropped 3; count of bases not matched to a gene: 3. The CDR3, as DNA: TGTGCCAGCAGCCAAGCAGGGGGTTCCAATCAGCCCCAGCATTTT. This encodes CASSQAGGSNQPQHF.

CDR3 DNA: TGTGCCAGCAGCCGCTCAGGGTCCAATCAGCCCCAGCATTTT. It encodes CASSRSGSNQPQHF. This rearrangement joins TRBV11-2 to TRBJ1-5, with D perhaps TRBD1 (5 bases). The germline CDR1 and CDR2 sequences are SGHAT and FQNNGV. This CDR3 has 14 amino acids. The V end was cut by 5 bases, the J end by 3 bases, with 11 bases between. The variable domain in full, completed from reference TRBV11-2 and TRBJ1-5, reads EAGVAQSPRYKIIEKRQSVAFWCNPISGHATLYWYQQILGQGPKLLIQFQNNGVVDDSQLPKDRFSAERLKGVDSTLKIQPAKLEDSAVYLCASSRSGSNQPQHFGDGTRLSIL.

The rearrangement uses TRBV19 and TRBJ1-1, with 10 bases aligning to TRBD1. Germline CDR1 reads LNHDA; CDR2 reads SQIVND (reference sequence). The CDR3 is 14 amino acids. V lost 7 bases to trimming and J lost 8 bases; unmatched junction nucleotides: 10. CDR3: CASTLSQGQGEAFF. The CDR3 DNA is TGTGCCAGTACCCTATCCCAGGGACAGGGGGAAGCTTTCTTT.

In regard to this clone: The sample has other DNA sequences that encode this CDR3 too. The V call is TRBV12-3 or TRBV12-4, the J call TRBJ1-2; 8 bases agree with TRBD1. The CDR3 consists of 13 residues. V gave up 6 bases and J gave up 4 bases; unmatched junction bases: 4. The chain's CDR3 is CASSPDRGYGYTF. The CDR3, as DNA: TGTGCCAGCAGCCCAGACAGGGGCTATGGCTACACCTTC.

This clone is a singleton in its sample. This rearrangement joins TRBV4-3 to TRBJ2-7; 11 bases map to TRBD2. In germline, CDR1 is LGHNA, CDR2 YSLEER. This CDR3 comprises 15 residues. V trimming: 4 bases; J trimming: 1 base; junction bases outside the gene matches: 3. The chain's CDR3 is CASSPVAGGSYEQYF. The CDR3 region has the DNA TGCGCCAGCAGCCCAGTAGCGGGGGGGTCCTACGAGCAGTACTTC.

The chain couples TRBV5-5 to TRBJ2-3; 7 bases fit TRBD2. The CDR3 has 15 residues. Unmatched junction bases numbered 5, after V lost 4 bases and J lost 0 bases. CDR1 and CDR2 (germline): SGHKS, YYEKEE (reference sequence). The DNA for the CDR3 is TGTGCCAGCAGCGGGGGGGACCATAGCACAGATACGCAGTATTTT. Amino acids: CASSGGDHSTDTQYF.

V is TRBV4-2 and J is TRBJ2-3; 12 nucleotides match TRBD1. CDR3 size: 19 residues. Germline CDR1 is LGHNA and CDR2 is YNFKEQ. J was trimmed by 4 bases and V by 0 bases; bases with no gene match: 11. The CDR3 bases are TGTGCCAGCAGCCAAGATACTGGGGACGGGACAGGGGGCGCAGATACGCAGTATTTT. Residues: CASSQDTGDGTGGADTQYF.

The chain is built from TRBV4-3 and TRBJ1-1; D unclear. CDR3 length: 14 residues. V was clipped by 3 bases and J by 1 base, with 9 bases between them. In germline, CDR1 is LGHNA, CDR2 YSLEER. In nucleotides, the CDR3 is TGCGCCAGCAGCCAGGTAGGAGAGAACACTGAAGCTTTCTTT. This codes for CASSQVGENTEAFF.

The J gene is TRBJ1-5, the V gene TRBV27; tentative D call: TRBD1 (6 bases). The CDR3 covers 15 residues. Germline V gene sequence: CDR1 MNHEY, CDR2 SMNVEV (reference sequence). Trimming shortened V by 3 bases and J by 4 bases, and 13 bases separated the two germline ends. The CDR3 region is CASSFSGAINQPQHF. The CDR3 DNA follows: TGTGCCAGCAGTTTTTCAGGGGCCATAAATCAGCCCCAGCATTTT.

V is TRBV24-1 and J is TRBJ2-2; 16 bases agree with TRBD2. CDR3 length: 18 amino acids. V gave up 4 bases and J gave up 6 bases; unmatched junction bases: 7. Germline V lookup: CDR1 KGHDR, CDR2 SFDVKD. CDR3 loop: CATSDPGTSGGVAGELFF. The CDR3 bases are TGTGCCACCAGTGACCCTGGGACTAGCGGGGGGGTCGCCGGGGAGCTGTTTTTT.

The chain uses TRBV7-9 and TRBJ2-7; D possibly corresponds to TRBD1 (6 bases). V lost 0 bases to trimming and J lost 1 base, with 13 bases between them. Germline assignment: CDR1 SEHNR and CDR2 FQNEAQ (reference sequence). CDR3 length equals 16 residues. The CDR3 DNA is TGTGCCAGCAGCTTAGCCAGGGGAGAACTGTCCTACGAGCAGTACTTC. As protein: CASSLARGELSYEQYF.

This chain connects TRBV6-1 to TRBJ1-1, with 8 bases matching TRBD1. Germline V gives CDR1 MNHNS, CDR2 SASEGT. The junction had 6 bases not matched to a gene; V was cut back by 3 bases and J by 3 bases. The CDR3 contains 15 residues. The CDR3 DNA is TGTGCCAGCAGTGAGGGGACAGGCTCGTACACTGAAGCTTTCTTT. The encoded protein is CASSEGTGSYTEAFF.

V is TRBV12-3 or TRBV12-4 and J is TRBJ1-5; D not certain. The CDR3 loop spans 12 amino acids. Trimming cost V 7 bases and J 3 bases, with 7 bases left between them. CDR3 in DNA: TGTGCCAGCAATAAAATCAATCAGCCCCAGCATTTT. This codes for CASNKINQPQHF.

The chain employs TRBV3-1 (or the pseudogene TRBV3-2) and TRBJ1-5; D is unresolved. V shed 0 bases and J shed 2 bases, with 14 bases lying between them. Germline loops: CDR1 LGHDT, CDR2 YNNKEL (reference sequence). This CDR3 region has 17 residues. The CDR3 protein is CASSQDLAGSGNQPQHF. CDR3 DNA sequence: TGTGCCAGCAGCCAAGATCTAGCGGGCTCCGGCAATCAGCCCCAGCATTTT.

The chain uses TRBV6-5 and TRBJ1-2, with 7 bases matching TRBD1. V lost 6 bases, J lost 1 base, and 8 bases stayed unmatched. The CDR3 runs to 15 residues. Germline V lookup: CDR1 MNHEY, CDR2 SVGAGI. CDR3 sequence: CASRAGTALNYGYTF. Here the CDR3 DNA reads TGTGCCAGCAGGGCAGGGACAGCGCTTAACTATGGCTACACCTTC.

This clone has at least ten counts. The CDR3 sequence is CASSLEWPSNTQPQHF. As DNA, the CDR3 is TGTGCCAGCAGCTTGGAGTGGCCCAGTAACACTCAGCCCCAGCATTTT. The chain combines TRBV5-5 with TRBJ1-5; the D is unclear. Germline assignment: CDR1 SGHKS and CDR2 YYEKEE (reference sequence). The CDR3 totals 16 residues. V gave up 0 bases and J gave up 6 bases, with 16 bases separating them.

As DNA, the CDR3 is TGTGCCAGCTCACCGGACAGGGGGAACACTGAAGCTTTCTTT. It encodes CASSPDRGNTEAFF. V gene TRBV18 combines with J gene TRBJ1-1; 9 nucleotides agree with TRBD1. Trimming cost V 3 bases and J 1 base; bases outside gene matches: 0. The germline V gene has CDR1 KGHSH and CDR2 LQKENI. This CDR3 has 14 residues.

The chain combines TRBV9 with TRBJ2-1; 12 bases fit TRBD1. The CDR3 spans 17 residues. Germline V CDR1 and CDR2: SGDLS, YYNGEE. Trimming at V came to 1 base and at J to 1 base, leaving 3 bases not matched to a gene. The CDR3 loop is CASSVRDRGPSYNEQFF. In nucleotides, the CDR3 is TGTGCCAGCAGCGTACGGGACAGGGGGCCTTCCTACAATGAGCAGTTCTTC. The entire variable domain, with the rest obtained from reference TRBV9 and TRBJ2-1, is as follows: DSGVTQTPKHLITATGQRVTLRCSPRSGDLSVYWYQQSLDQGLQFLIQYYNGEERAKGNILERFSAQQFPDLHSELNLSSLELGDSALYFCASSVRDRGPSYNEQFFGPGTRLTVL.

V and J are TRBV24-1 and TRBJ2-1; TRBD1 aligns across 7 bases. The CDR3 is 16 amino acids. Trimming took 3 bases from V and 8 from J; bases not matched to a gene: 12. The germline gives CDR1 KGHDR, CDR2 SFDVKD. The CDR3 spells CATSDGGTGVRHEQFF. The CDR3 DNA sequence: TGTGCCACCAGTGATGGGGGAACAGGGGTTAGACATGAGCAGTTCTTC.

V usage is TRBV3-1 (or the pseudogene TRBV3-2) and J usage is TRBJ1-1, with D possibly being TRBD1 (5 bases). Trimming left V 4 bases short and J 9 bases short, with 21 bases between. Germline V gene lookup returns CDR1 LGHDT and CDR2 YNNKEL (reference sequence). This CDR3 spans 15 amino acids. DNA of the CDR3: TGTGCCAGCAGCCCGTTCCGGGACTTACCCCTGAAAGCTTTCTTT. Amino acid sequence: CASSPFRDLPLKAFF.